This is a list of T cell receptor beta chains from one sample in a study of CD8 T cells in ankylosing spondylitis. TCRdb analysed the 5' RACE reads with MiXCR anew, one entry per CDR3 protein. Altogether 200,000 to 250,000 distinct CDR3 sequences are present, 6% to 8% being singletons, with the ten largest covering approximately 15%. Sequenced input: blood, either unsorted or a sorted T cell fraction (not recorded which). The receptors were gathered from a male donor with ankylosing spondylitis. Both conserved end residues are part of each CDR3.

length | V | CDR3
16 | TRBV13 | CASSSEERDPYNEQFF
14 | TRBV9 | CASSVGSGFYGYTF
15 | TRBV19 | CASRQGLNSYNEQFF
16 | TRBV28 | CASSLQGISGANVLTF
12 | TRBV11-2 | CASSLEDREGTF
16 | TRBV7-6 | CASSLASGTGAYEQYF
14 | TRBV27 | CASSPLQGVYEQYF
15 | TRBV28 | CASSSRDRGLYEQYF
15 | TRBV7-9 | CASSTTGVGNQPQHF
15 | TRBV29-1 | CSVEQEQGSGNTIYF
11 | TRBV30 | CAWSPHHELFF
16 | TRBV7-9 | CASSFSLTGLWETQYF
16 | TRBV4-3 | CASSQKPGQHNSPLHF
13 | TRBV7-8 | CASSSLAQETQYF
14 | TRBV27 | CASSNMGAWNEQFF
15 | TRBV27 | CASSPTWGRGNEQFF
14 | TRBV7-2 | CASSLTRGQETQYF
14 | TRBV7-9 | CASSASGGYNEQFF
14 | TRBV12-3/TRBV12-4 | CASTTDLAKNIQYF
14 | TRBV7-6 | CASSFGQGVNEQYF
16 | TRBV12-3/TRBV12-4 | CASIPGGSSSYNEQFF
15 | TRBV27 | CASSLGLTGDNEQFF
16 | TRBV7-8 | CASSPGVGTKEYGQYF
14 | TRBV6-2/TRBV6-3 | CASSIAGENYEQFF
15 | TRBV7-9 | CASSPFLGESYEQYF
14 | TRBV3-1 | CASSPVGGAYEQYF
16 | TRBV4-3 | CASSQGMGPIAGEQFF
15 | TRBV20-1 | CSAPPSGSWSYEQYF
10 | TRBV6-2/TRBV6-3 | CASRGDSQYF
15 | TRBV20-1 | CSALHYDRARSGYTF
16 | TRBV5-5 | CASSLVGQGNSYEQYF
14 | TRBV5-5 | CASSLGLRFETQYF
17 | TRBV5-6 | CASSLWTSGRPTNEQFF
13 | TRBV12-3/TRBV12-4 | CASSPGWTYEQYF
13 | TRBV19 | CASSNMRTNEQYF
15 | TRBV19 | CASSTTGLGTGELFF
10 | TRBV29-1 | CSVMGHGYTF
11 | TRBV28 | CASSFALEQYF
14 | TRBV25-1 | CASRGNGLQETQYF
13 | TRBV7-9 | CASRSGRHYGYTF
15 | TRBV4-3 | CASSHTTGSQETQYF